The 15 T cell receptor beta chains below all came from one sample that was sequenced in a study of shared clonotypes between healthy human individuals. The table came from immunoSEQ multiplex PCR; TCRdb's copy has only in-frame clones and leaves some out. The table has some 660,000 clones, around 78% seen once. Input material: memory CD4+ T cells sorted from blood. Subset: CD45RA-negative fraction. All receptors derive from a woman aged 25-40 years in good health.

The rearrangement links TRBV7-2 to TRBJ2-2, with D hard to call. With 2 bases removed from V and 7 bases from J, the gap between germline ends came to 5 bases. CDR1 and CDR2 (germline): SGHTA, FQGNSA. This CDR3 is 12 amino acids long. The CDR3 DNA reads TGTGCCAGCAGCTTATTTAACGGGGAGCTGTTTTTT. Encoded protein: CASSLFNGELFF.

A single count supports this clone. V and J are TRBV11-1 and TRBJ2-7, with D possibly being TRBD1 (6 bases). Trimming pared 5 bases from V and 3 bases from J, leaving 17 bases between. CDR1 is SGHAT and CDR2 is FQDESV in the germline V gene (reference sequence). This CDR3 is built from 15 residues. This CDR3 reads CASSPRGIENYEQYF. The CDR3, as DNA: TGTGCCAGCAGCCCCAGGGGTATAGAGAACTACGAGCAGTACTTC.

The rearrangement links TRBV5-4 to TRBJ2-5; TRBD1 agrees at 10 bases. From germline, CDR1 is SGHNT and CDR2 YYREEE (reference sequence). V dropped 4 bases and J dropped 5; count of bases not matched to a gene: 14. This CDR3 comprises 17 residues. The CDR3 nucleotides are TGTGCCAGCAGCCAAGACCCGGACAGGGGGTGGTATGAGACCCAGTACTTC. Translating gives CASSQDPDRGWYETQYF.

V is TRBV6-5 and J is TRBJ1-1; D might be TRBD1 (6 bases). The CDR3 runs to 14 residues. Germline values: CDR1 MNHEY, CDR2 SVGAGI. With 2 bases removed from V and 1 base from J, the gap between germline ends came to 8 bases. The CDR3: CASSYGGANTEAFF. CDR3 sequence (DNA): TGTGCCAGCAGTTACGGGGGGGCGAACACTGAAGCTTTCTTT.

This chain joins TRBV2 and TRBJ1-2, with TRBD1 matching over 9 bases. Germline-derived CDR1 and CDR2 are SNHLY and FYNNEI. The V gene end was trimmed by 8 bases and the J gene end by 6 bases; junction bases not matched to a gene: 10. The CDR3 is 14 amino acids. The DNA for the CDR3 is TGTGCCAGCCTCTTCGGACAGGGGTCAGATGGCTACACCTTC. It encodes CASLFGQGSDGYTF.

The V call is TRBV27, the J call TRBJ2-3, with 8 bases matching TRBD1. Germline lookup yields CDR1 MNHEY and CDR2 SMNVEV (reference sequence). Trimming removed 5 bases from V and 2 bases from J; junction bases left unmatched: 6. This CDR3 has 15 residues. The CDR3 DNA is TGTGCCAGCAGTGCCAGGACAGGGATCACAGATACGCAGTATTTT. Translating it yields CASSARTGITDTQYF.

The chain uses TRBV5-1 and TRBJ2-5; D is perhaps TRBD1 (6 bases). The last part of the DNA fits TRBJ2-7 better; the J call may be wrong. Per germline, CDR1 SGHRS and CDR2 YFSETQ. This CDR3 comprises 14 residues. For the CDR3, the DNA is TGCGCCAGCAGCTTAGCCAGGGGAAAGGACGAGCAGTACTTC. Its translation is CASSLARGKDEQYF.

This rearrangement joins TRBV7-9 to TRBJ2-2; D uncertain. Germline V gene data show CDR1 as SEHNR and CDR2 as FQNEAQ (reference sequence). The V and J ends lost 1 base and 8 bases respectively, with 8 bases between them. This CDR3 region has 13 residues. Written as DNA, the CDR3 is TGTGCCAGCAGCTTAGAGGTTCGGGGGGAGCTGTTTTTT. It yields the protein CASSLEVRGELFF.

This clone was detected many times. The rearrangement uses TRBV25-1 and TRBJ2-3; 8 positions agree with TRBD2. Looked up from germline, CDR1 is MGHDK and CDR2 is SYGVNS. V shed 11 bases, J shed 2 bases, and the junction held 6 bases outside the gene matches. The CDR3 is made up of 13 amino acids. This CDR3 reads CAVRGGYTDTQYF. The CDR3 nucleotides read TGTGCCGTCCGGGGGGGATACACAGATACGCAGTATTTT. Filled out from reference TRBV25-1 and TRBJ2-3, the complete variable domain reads EADIYQTPRYLVIGTGKKITLECSQTMGHDKMYWYQQDPGMELHLIHYSYGVNSTEKGDLSSESTVSRIRTEHFPLTLESARPSHTSQYLCAVRGGYTDTQYFGPGTRLTVL.

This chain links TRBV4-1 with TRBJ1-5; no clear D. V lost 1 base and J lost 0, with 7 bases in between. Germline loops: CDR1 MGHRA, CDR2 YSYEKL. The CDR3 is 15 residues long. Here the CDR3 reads CASSQGAISNQPQHF. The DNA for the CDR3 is TGCGCCAGCAGCCAAGGGGCCATTAGCAATCAGCCCCAGCATTTT.

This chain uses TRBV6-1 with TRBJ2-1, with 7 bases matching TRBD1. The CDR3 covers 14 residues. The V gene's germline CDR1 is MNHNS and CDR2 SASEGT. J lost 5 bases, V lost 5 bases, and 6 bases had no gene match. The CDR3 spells CASSRPGGHNEQFF. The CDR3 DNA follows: TGTGCCAGCAGTCGCCCAGGGGGACACAATGAGCAGTTCTTC.

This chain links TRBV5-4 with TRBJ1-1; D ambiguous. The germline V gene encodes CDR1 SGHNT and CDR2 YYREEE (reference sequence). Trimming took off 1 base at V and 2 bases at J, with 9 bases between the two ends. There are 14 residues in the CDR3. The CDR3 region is CASSLFEANTEAFF. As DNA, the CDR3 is TGTGCCAGCAGCTTGTTTGAAGCTAACACTGAAGCTTTCTTT.

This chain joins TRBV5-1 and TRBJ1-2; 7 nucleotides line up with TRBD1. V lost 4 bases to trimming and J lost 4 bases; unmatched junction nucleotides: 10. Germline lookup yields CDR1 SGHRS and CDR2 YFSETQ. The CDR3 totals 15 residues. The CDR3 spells CASSLLSGGFYGYTF. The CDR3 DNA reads TGCGCCAGCAGCCTCCTGTCAGGGGGATTCTATGGCTACACCTTC.

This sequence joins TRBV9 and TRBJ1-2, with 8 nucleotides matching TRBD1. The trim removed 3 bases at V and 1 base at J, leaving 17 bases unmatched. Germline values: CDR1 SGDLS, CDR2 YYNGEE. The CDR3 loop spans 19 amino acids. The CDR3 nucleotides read TGTGCCAGCAGCGGGATAAGTAGCGTCAGGGGGCGGATTAACTATGGCTACACCTTC. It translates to CASSGISSVRGRINYGYTF. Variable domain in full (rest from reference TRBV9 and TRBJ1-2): DSGVTQTPKHLITATGQRVTLRCSPRSGDLSVYWYQQSLDQGLQFLIQYYNGEERAKGNILERFSAQQFPDLHSELNLSSLELGDSALYFCASSGISSVRGRINYGYTFGSGTRLTVV.

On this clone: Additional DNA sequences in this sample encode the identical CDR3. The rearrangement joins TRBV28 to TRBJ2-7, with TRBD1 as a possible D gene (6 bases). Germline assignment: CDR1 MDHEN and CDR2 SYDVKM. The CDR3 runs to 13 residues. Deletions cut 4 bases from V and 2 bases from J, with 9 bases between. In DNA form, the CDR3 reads TGTGCCAGCAGTTCCGGGACAACCTACGAGCAGTACTTC. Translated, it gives CASSSGTTYEQYF.